The TCR beta chain under discussion was sequenced for a study of blood T cell repertoires in COVID-19. In the study overall: The United States, Italy and Spain provided the acute and convalescent COVID-19 samples. PBMCs, B-cell-depleted T cells, or T cells provided the cDNA or gDNA that made up the material.

Germline V gives CDR1 MNHEY, CDR2 SMNVEV (reference sequence). The CDR3 totals 14 residues. V lost 7 bases, J lost 7 bases, and 7 bases stayed unmatched. Original processing methods: Quantification of nucleated cells was approximated via reference gene primer amplification. Only in-frame clones appear in the TCRdb table, and some are missing; sequencing was by immunoSEQ multiplex PCR. The V and J calls and clone size are taken from that table; D and trimming were inferred from the DNA. Among about 150,000 clones, roughly 79% were seen once, and the ten largest hold 7.5% to 9.5%. This chain uses TRBV27 with TRBJ1-6, with 7 bases that match TRBD1. The TCR comes from a human donor with acute or convalescent COVID-19. The donor label of this sample is uncertain. The sequencing input was peripheral blood. The CDR3, as DNA: TGTGCCAGCACTTTTGGGACAGCCAATTCACCCCTCCACTTT. It yields the protein CASTFGTANSPLHF.